This TCR beta chain is from a study of a mutant IDH1 vaccine in newly diagnosed glioma. Study in general: Vaccines were first given 4-6 weeks after radiotherapy alone, or with temozolomide cycles.

Specified time point: week 11, during vaccination. Doses comprised 300 ug of mutant IDH1 20-mer peptide each, plus topical imiquimod. Those who donated had recent WHO grade 3 or 4 IDH1-mutant, ATRX-lost astrocytomas. The V gene's germline CDR1 is MNHEY and CDR2 SVGAGI. The length of the CDR3 is 13 residues. The V gene lost 6 bases and the J gene lost 0 bases, with 6 bases spanning the gap. Details on this clone: What it recognizes is unknown.

Whole-study findings and limits: Shifts in the top peripheral T cell clonotypes seemed unrelated to pseudoprogression.

Assay: immunoSEQ multiplex PCR; the TCRdb copy retains only in-frame clones and omits some. Of some 120,000 clones in the sample, roughly 78% were seen once. The clonotype was recovered from a man aged 35 to 55 with glioma. The J gene is TRBJ1-3, the V gene TRBV6-5, with a weak D call TRBD1 (5 bases). Source: PBMCs, taken from a glioma patient whose treatment included an IDH1 peptide vaccine. The CDR3 loop is CASRTDSGNTIYF. CDR3 nucleotide sequence: TGTGCCAGCAGGACAGACTCTGGAAACACCATATATTTT.